This T cell receptor (beta chain) derives from a study of blood T cell repertoires in COVID-19. Study information: The origin of the acute and convalescent COVID-19 samples was the United States, Italy and Spain. T cells, B-cell-depleted T cells, or PBMCs provided the cDNA or gDNA that served as material.

Germline CDR1 is GTSNPN and CDR2 is SVGIG (reference sequence). The CDR3 spans 14 residues. The V gene end was trimmed by 2 bases and the J gene end by 7 bases; junction bases not matched to a gene: 5. Measured with immunoSEQ multiplex PCR; TCRdb has only the in-frame clones, and not every one. The sample holds 150,000 to 200,000 clones; approximately 90% are singletons and the top ten take around 0.99%. This clone occurred a few times. The source material was peripheral blood. This chain connects TRBV30 to TRBJ2-3; TRBD2 agrees at 11 bases. This TCR was recovered from a man between 18 and 29 years old with acute or convalescent COVID-19. CDR3 DNA: TGTGCCTGGAGTCTAGCGGGGGGTCGGTATACGCAGTATTTT. Residues: CAWSLAGGRYTQYF. Drawing the rest from reference TRBV30 and TRBJ2-3, the complete variable domain is SQTIHQWPATLVQPVGSPLSLECTVEGTSNPNLYWYRQAAGRGLQLLFYSVGIGQISSEVPQNLSASRPQDRQFILSSKKLLLSDSGFYLCAWSLAGGRYTQYFGPGTRLTVL.